Sequencing of this T cell receptor (beta chain) was carried out in a study of patients and donors after allogeneic stem cell transplantation. This CDR3 has 13 residues. V was pared by 3 bases and J by 9 bases, with 12 bases between. TCRdb analysed the RT-PCR reads with MiXCR anew, one entry per CDR3 protein. This table holds 65,000 to 80,000 distinct CDR3 sequences, 26% found once. Input material: blood, either unsorted or a sorted T cell fraction (not recorded which). The receptor's source is a human donor who was either an allogeneic HSCT recipient or a stem cell or donor lymphocyte infusion donor (not recorded which). It is not recorded whose cells these are; they may come from a transplant donor. The chain recombines TRBV12-3 or TRBV12-4 with TRBJ2-4; TRBD1 is a possible D gene (5 bases). The CDR3 coding sequence is TGTGCCAGCAGTTTGGGGCCCTTGAGCATTCAGTACTTC. Translating it yields CASSLGPLSIQYF.